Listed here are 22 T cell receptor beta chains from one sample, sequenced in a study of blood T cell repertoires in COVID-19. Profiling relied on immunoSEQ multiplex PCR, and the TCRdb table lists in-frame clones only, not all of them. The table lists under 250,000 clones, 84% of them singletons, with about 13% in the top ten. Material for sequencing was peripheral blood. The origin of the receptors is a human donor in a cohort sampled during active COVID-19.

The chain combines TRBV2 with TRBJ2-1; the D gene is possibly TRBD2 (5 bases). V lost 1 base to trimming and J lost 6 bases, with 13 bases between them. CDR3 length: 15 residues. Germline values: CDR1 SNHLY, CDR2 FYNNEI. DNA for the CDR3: TGTGCCAGCAGTGAAGGCTTTTTGGGGAGCAATGAGCAGTTCTTC. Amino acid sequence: CASSEGFLGSNEQFF.

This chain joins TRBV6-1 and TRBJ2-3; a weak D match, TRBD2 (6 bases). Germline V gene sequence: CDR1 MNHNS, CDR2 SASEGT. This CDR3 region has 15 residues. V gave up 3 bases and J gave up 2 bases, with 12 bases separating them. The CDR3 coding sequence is TGTGCCAGCAGTGATATTAGCGGAGCCACAGATACGCAGTATTTT. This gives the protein CASSDISGATDTQYF.

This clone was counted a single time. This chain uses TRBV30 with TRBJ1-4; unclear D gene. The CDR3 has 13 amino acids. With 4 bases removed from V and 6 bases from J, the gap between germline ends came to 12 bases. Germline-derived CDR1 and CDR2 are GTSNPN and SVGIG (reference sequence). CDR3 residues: CAWTPGPYEKLFF. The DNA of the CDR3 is TGTGCCTGGACACCCGGTCCTTATGAAAAACTGTTTTTT.

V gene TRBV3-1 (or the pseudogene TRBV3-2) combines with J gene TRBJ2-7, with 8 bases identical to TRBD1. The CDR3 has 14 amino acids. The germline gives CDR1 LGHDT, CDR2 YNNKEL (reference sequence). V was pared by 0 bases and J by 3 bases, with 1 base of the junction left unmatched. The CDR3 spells CASSQDGQGYEQYF. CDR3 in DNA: TGTGCCAGCAGCCAAGACGGACAGGGCTACGAGCAGTACTTC.

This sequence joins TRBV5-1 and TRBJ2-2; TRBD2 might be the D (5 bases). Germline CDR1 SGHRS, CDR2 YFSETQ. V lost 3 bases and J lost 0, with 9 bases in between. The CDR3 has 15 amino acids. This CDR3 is CASSSDYANTGELFF. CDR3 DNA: TGCGCCAGCAGCTCCGACTACGCGAACACCGGGGAGCTGTTTTTT. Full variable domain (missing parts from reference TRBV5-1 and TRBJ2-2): KAGVTQTPRYLIKTRGQQVTLSCSPISGHRSVSWYQQTPGQGLQFLFEYFSETQRNKGNFPGRFSGRQFSNSRSEMNVSTLELGDSALYLCASSSDYANTGELFFGEGSRLTVL.

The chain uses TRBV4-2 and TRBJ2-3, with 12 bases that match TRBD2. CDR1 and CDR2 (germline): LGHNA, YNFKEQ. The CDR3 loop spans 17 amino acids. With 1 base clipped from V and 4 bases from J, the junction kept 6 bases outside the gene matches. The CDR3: CASSQATSGRVSDTQYF. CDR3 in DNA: TGTGCCAGCAGCCAAGCGACTAGCGGGAGAGTGTCAGATACGCAGTATTTT.

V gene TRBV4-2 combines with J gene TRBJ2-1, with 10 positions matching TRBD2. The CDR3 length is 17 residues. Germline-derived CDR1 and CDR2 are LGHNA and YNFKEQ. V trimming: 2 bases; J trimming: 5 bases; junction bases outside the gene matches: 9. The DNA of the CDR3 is TGTGCCAGCAGCCAACCCGGGACTAGCGAGAGAAACAATGAGCAGTTCTTC. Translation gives CASSQPGTSERNNEQFF.

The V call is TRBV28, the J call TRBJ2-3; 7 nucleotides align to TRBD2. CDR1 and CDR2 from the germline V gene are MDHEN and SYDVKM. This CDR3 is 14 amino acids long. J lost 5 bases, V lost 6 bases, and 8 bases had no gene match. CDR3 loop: CASSRGGEGDTQYF. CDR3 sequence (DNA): TGTGCCAGCAGCCGCGGAGGGGAGGGAGATACGCAGTATTTT. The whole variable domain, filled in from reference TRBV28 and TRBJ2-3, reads DVKVTQSSRYLVKRTGEKVFLECVQDMDHENMFWYRQDPGLGLRLIYFSYDVKMKEKGDIPEGYSVSREKKERFSLILESASTNQTSMYLCASSRGGEGDTQYFGPGTRLTVL.

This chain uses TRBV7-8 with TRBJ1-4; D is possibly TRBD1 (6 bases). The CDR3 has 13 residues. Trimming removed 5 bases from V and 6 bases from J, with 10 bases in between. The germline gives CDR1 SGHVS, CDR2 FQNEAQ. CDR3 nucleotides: TGTGCCAGCAGCGAACAGGGATATGAAAAACTGTTTTTT. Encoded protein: CASSEQGYEKLFF.

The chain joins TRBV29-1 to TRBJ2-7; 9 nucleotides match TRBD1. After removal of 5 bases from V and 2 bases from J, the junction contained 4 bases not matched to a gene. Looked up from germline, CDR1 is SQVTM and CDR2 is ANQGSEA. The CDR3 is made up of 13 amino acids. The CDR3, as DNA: TGCAGCGTTAATCGACAGGGGGCCTACGAGCAGTACTTC. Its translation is CSVNRQGAYEQYF.

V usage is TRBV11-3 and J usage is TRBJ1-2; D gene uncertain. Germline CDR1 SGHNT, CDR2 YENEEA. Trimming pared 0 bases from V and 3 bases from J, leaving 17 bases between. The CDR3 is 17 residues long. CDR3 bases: TGTGCCAGCAGCTTAGAAGGTTCCGGGGTTCCGGACTATGGCTACACCTTC. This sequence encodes CASSLEGSGVPDYGYTF.

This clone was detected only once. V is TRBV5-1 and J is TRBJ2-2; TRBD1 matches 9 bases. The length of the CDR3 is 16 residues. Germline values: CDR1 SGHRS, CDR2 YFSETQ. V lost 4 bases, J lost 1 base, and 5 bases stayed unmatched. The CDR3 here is CASSTRTGENTGELFF. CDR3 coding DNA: TGCGCCAGCAGCACCCGGACAGGGGAGAACACCGGGGAGCTGTTTTTT. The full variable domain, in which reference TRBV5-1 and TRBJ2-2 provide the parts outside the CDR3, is KAGVTQTPRYLIKTRGQQVTLSCSPISGHRSVSWYQQTPGQGLQFLFEYFSETQRNKGNFPGRFSGRQFSNSRSEMNVSTLELGDSALYLCASSTRTGENTGELFFGEGSRLTVL.

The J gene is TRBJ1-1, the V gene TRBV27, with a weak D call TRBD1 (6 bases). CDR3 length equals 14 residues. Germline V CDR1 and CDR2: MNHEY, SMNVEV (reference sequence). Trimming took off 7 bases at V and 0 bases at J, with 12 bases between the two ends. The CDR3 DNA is TGTGCCAGCAACCCCCAGGGGATGAACACTGAAGCTTTCTTT. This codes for CASNPQGMNTEAFF.

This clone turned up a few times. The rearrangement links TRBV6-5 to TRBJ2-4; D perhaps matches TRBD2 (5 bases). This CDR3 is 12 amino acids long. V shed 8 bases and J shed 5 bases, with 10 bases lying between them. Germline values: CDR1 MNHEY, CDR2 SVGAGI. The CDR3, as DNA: TGTGCCAGCGGATCAGCGGAAAACATTCAGTACTTC. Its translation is CASGSAENIQYF.

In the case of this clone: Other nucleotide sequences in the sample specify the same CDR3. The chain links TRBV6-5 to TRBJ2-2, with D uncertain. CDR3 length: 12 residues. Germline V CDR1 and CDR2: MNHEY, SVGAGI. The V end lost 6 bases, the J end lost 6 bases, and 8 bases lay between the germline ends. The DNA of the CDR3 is TGTGCCAGCAGCCTTAGAGCCGGGGAGCTGTTTTTT. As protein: CASSLRAGELFF.

The CDR3 DNA follows: TGTGCCAGCAGTGACGGGACCTACAATGAGCAGTTCTTC. This encodes CASSDGTYNEQFF. The rearrangement links TRBV2 to TRBJ2-1, with a possible D match to TRBD2 (5 bases). The V gene's germline CDR1 is SNHLY and CDR2 FYNNEI. With 3 bases removed from V and 2 bases from J, the gap between germline ends came to 5 bases. The length of the CDR3 is 13 residues.

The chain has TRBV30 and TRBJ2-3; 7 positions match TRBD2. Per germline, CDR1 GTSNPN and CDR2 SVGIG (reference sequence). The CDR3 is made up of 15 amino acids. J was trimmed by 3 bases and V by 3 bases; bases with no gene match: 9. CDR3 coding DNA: TGTGCCTGGAGAACGGGCGGGAGTCAGACAGATACGCAGTATTTT. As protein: CAWRTGGSQTDTQYF.

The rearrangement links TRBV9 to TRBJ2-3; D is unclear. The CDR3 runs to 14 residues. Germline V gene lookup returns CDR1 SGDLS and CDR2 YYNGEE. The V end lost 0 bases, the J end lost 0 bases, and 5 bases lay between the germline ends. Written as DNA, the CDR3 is TGTGCCAGCAGCGTAGCTGTAAGCACAGATACGCAGTATTTT. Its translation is CASSVAVSTDTQYF. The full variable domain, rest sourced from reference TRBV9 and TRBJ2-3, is DSGVTQTPKHLITATGQRVTLRCSPRSGDLSVYWYQQSLDQGLQFLIQYYNGEERAKGNILERFSAQQFPDLHSELNLSSLELGDSALYFCASSVAVSTDTQYFGPGTRLTVL.

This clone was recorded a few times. CDR3 amino acids: CASSLEVRGTQYF. The CDR3 DNA reads as TGTGCCAGCAGCTTAGAAGTCAGGGGCACGCAGTATTTT. The V gene is TRBV11-2, the J gene TRBJ2-3; a weak D match, TRBD1 (6 bases). This CDR3 contains 13 residues. Germline V lookup: CDR1 SGHAT, CDR2 FQNNGV. V was pared by 0 bases and J by 9 bases, with 10 bases between.

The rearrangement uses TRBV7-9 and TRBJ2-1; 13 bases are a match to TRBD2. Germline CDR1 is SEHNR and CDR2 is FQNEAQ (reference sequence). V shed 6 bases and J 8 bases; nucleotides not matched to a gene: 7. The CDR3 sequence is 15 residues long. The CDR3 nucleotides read TGTGCCAGCAGTGACGGGACTAGCGGGATCCATGAGCAGTTCTTC. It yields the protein CASSDGTSGIHEQFF.

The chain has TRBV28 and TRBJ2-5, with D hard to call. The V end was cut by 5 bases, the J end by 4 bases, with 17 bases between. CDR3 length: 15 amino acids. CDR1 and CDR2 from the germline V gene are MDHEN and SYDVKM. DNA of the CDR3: TGTGCCAGCAGTGCACCAACAGAGAGAGTAGAGACCCAGTACTTC. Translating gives CASSAPTERVETQYF.

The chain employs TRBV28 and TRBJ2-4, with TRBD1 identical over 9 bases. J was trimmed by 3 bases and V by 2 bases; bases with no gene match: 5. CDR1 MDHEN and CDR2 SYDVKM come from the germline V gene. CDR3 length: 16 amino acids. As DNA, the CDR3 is TGTGCCAGCAGTTTAATGGGACAGGGCGTCAAAAACATTCAGTACTTC. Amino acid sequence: CASSLMGQGVKNIQYF.